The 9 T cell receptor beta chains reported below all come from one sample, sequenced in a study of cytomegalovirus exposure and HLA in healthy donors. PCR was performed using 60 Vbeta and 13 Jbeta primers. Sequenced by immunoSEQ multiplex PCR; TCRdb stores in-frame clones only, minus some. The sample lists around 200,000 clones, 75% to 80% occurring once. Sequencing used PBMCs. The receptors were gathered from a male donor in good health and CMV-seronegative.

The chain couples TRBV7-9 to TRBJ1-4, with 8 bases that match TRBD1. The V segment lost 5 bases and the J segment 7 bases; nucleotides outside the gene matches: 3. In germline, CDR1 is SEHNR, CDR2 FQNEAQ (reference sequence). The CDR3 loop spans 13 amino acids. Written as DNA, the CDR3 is TGTGCCAGCAGCCTGACAGGGGTTGAAAAACTGTTTTTT. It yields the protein CASSLTGVEKLFF.

This chain's CDR3 is CASSELGGLATETQYF. The CDR3 coding sequence is TGTGCCAGCAGTGAGTTAGGGGGACTAGCTACGGAGACCCAGTACTTC. V is TRBV2 and J is TRBJ2-5; 9 bases are a match to TRBD2. There are 16 residues in the CDR3. The V segment lost 3 bases and the J segment 5 bases; nucleotides outside the gene matches: 10. Germline loops: CDR1 SNHLY, CDR2 FYNNEI.

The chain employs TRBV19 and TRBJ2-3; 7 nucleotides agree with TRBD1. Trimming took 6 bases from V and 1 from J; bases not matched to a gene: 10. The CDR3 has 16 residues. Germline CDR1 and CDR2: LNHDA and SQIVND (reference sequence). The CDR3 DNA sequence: TGTGCCAGTAGAAGTAGACAGGGCGTACGCACAGATACGCAGTATTTT. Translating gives CASRSRQGVRTDTQYF.

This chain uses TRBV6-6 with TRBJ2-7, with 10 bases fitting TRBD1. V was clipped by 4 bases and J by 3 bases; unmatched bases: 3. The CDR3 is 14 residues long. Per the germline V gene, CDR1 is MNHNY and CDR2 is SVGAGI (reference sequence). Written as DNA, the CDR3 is TGTGCCAGCAGTTTTCGGGACAGGGGCTACGAGCAGTACTTC. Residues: CASSFRDRGYEQYF.

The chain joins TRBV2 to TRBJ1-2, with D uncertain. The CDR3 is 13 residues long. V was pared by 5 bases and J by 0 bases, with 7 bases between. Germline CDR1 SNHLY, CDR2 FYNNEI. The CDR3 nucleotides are TGTGCCAGCAGTTCCACGGCTAACTATGGCTACACCTTC. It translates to CASSSTANYGYTF.

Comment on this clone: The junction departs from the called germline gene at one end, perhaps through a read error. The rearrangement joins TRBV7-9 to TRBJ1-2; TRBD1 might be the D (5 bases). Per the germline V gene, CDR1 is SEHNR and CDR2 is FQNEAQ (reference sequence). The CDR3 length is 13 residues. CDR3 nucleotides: TGTTCCAGCAGCTTGGGGGGATCCTATGGCTACACCTTC. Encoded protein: CSSSLGGSYGYTF. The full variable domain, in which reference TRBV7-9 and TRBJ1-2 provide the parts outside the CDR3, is DTGVSQNPRHKITKRGQNVTFRCDPISEHNRLYWYRQTLGQGPEFLTYFQNEAQLEKSRLLSDRFSAERPKGSFSTLEIQRTEQGDSAMYLCSSSLGGSYGYTFGSGTRLTVV.

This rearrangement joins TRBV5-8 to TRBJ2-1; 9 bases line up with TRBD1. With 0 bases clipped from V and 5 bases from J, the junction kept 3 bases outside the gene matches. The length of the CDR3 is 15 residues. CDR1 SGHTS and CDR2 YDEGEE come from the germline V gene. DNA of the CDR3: TGTGCCAGCAGCTTGGGCGGGACAGGGCACAATGAGCAGTTCTTC. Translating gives CASSLGGTGHNEQFF.

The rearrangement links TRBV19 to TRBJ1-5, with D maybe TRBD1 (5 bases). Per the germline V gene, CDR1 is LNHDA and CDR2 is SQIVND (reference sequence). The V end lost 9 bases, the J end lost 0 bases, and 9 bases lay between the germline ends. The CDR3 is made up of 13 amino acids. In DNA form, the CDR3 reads TGTGCCAGCCAGGGCGATAGCAATCAGCCCCAGCATTTT. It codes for CASQGDSNQPQHF.

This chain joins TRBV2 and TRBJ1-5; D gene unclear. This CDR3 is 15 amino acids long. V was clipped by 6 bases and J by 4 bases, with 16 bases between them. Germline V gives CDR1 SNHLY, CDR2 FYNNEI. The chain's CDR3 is CASRQSIKSNQPQHF. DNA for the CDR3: TGTGCCAGCAGACAGTCAATCAAATCAAATCAGCCCCAGCATTTT.